This T cell receptor beta chain derives from a study of CD8+ T cells in alopecia areata. As for the study in general: Administration of oral tofacitinib to treated patients was at 5 to 10 mg twice daily.

Study-level findings and limits: Tofacitinib produced a significant decrease in scalp clonality and in expanded CD8+ clones among the top 100.

This clone has only a few counts. Its target is not known. cDNA reverse transcribed from extracted RNA served as the sequencing template. Profiled with immunoSEQ multiplex PCR; TCRdb holds only in-frame clones, not every one. The sample includes hundreds of thousands of clones, 55% to 75% seen only once; the top ten take more than 1.5%. Germline lookup yields CDR1 SGHRS and CDR2 YFSETQ. The CDR3 consists of 9 residues. V lost 6 bases, J lost 13 bases, and 7 bases lay in between. Described treatment: oral pan-JAK inhibitor, 5-10 mg twice daily. Alopecia areata patients provided lesional scalp punch biopsies and peripheral blood.

The clonotype comes from a human donor with alopecia areata. The input for sequencing was CD4+ T cells sorted from blood, taken at week 24, from a patient treated with tofacitinib. The J gene is TRBJ2-2, the V gene TRBV5-1; D remains unclear. CDR3 residues: CASKERLFF. CDR3 nucleotide sequence: TGCGCCAGCAAAGAGCGGCTGTTTTTT.